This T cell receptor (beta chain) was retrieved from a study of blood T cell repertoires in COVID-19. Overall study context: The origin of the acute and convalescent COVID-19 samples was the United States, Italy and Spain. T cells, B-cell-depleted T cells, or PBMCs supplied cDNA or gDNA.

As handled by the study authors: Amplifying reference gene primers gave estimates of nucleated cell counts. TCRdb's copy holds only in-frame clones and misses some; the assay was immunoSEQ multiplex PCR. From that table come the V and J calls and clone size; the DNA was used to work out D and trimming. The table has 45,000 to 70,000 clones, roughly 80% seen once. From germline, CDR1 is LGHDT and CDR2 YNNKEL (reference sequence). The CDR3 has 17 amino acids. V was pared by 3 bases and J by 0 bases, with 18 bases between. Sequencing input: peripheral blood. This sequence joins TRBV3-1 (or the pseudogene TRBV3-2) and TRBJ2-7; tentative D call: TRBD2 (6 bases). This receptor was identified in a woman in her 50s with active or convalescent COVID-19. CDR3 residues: CASSQQPGGLLSYEQYF. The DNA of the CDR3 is TGTGCCAGCAGCCAGCAACCTGGGGGACTCCTCTCCTACGAGCAGTACTTC.